Listed below are T cell receptor beta chains from one sample, sequenced in a study of regulatory T cells in long-lasting Graves disease. TCRdb passed the multiplex PCR reads through MiXCR, listing each CDR3 protein once. The sample holds about 470,000 distinct CDR3 sequences, roughly 20% seen once. This material consisted of peripheral blood mononuclear cells (PBMCs), taken when the disease was refractory, from a patient treated with antithyroid drugs. These receptors all stem from a female donor with Graves disease. Each CDR3 is given with its conserved first and last residue. Fields, in order: V gene, D gene, CDR3 protein. D genes are given only for firm matches.

TRBV29-1,TRBD1,CSASWGQGGYEQYF
TRBV5-1,.,CASSLEVGGFYEQYF
TRBV11-2,.,CASSFQTAMGHEQYF
TRBV4-1,.,CASSHPLISGANVLTF
TRBV27,.,CASSFGGTNYEQYF
TRBV10-3,.,CAIMTDSSYEQYF
TRBV6-1,TRBD1,CASRRQGWQYF
TRBV6-1,.,CASSENSRSRRGNYGYTF
TRBV7-9,.,CASSLGHLGGDEKLFF
TRBV3-1,.,CASSHARDDGEAFF
TRBV20-1,.,CSAPPATESYNEQFF
TRBV4-3,TRBD2,CASSQATAGQETQYF
TRBV6-1,.,CASRNRVGTGTTDTQYF
TRBV28,.,CATRTGSYEQYF
TRBV3-1,.,CASRPGRLSYEQYF
TRBV28,.,CASSALWGSGYLYEQYF
TRBV28,.,CASSLLGRRWTEAFF
TRBV5-6,.,CASSHDPGSRAKNIQYF
TRBV27,TRBD1,CASSKWTGGYEQYF
TRBV6-1,.,CASILRAPDLSGANVLTF
TRBV27,.,CASSLGGYRYTF
TRBV6-2/TRBV6-3,.,CASSYPTNTGYEQYF
TRBV5-1,.,CASSPYGYEQYF
TRBV7-2,.,CASSLEASTGELFF
TRBV7-8,.,CASSPRRGDSYEQYF
TRBV28,.,CASSLTSPGSNQPQHF
TRBV7-8,.,CASSLVAPGGTEAFF
TRBV12-3/TRBV12-4,TRBD1,CASRTGSGYGYTF
TRBV9,TRBD2,CARLKAGDGIGGDTQYF
TRBV2,.,CASRGRARAEQYF
TRBV20-1,.,CSAKRLGQVNQPQHF
TRBV4-3,.,CASSQDDRPYSEAFF
TRBV28,.,CASSVPENYGYTF
TRBV7-8,.,CASSRYRENNYGYTF
TRBV4-1,.,CASSQGRLGYGYTF
TRBV25-1,.,CASSEYGTAYGYTF
TRBV7-6,.,CASSLDSAGVGNEQFF
TRBV5-6,.,CASSLVGSVEQYF
TRBV3-1,.,CASTNTRDLSYEQYF